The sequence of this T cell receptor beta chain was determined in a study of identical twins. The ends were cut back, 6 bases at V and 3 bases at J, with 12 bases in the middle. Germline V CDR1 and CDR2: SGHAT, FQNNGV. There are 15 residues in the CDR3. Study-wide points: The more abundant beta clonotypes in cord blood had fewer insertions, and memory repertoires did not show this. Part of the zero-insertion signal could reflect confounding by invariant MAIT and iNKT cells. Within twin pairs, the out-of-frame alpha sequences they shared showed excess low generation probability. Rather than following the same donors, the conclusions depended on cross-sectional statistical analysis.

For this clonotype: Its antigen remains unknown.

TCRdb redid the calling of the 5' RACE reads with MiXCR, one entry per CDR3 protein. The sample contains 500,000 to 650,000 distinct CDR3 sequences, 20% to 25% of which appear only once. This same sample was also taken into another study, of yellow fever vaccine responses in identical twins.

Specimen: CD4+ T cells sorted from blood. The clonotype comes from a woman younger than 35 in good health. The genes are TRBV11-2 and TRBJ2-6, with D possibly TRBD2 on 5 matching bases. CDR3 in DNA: TGTGCCAGCAGTAGTGAGGGCCTTGGGGCCAACGTCCTGACTTTC. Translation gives CASSSEGLGANVLTF.